This TCR beta chain was observed in a study of cytomegalovirus exposure and HLA in healthy donors. Study-level background: It was reported in a later analysis that the same platform had been used for the 120 validation repertoires as for the approximately 670 first-cohort repertoires. Whole-study findings and limits: There were a few CMV-associated chains whose specificity for CMV antigens was confirmed in vitro.

With 7 bases removed from V and 7 bases from J, the gap between germline ends came to 17 bases. The CDR3 consists of 13 residues. Germline V gene sequence: CDR1 SQVTM, CDR2 ANQGSEA. A remark on this clone: Its antigen is currently unknown.

Generated by immunoSEQ multiplex PCR, the TCRdb table keeps only in-frame clones and is missing some. The sample lists approximately 190,000 clones; 84% were seen once. This chain uses TRBV29-1 with TRBJ2-1, with D tentatively TRBD1 (6 bases). The sequence came from a young woman in good health and CMV-seropositive. Sequenced input: PBMCs. The CDR3 loop reads CSGYLTGYNEQFF. The CDR3 bases are TGCAGCGGATACCTTACAGGGTATAATGAGCAGTTCTTC.